This T cell receptor beta chain came from a study of PD-1 blockade in classical Hodgkin lymphoma. Details on this clone: Its antigen is undetermined.

V was pared by 3 bases and J by 6 bases, with 6 bases of the junction left unmatched. Germline lookup yields CDR1 LNHDA and CDR2 SQIVND (reference sequence). The CDR3 loop spans 15 amino acids. The study's findings and limits: Nothing has yet pinned down what causes the repertoire differences, possibly disease activity or prior therapy. Exclusion was the outcome for patients who began nivolumab under 1 year after ASCT. With CD4+ cells, TCR diversity rose significantly by C4D1, but not with CD8+ cells.

Data came from immunoSEQ multiplex PCR; TCRdb stores just in-frame clones and leaves some out. The sample lists around 99,000 clones; roughly 76% were seen once. Every patient was affected by relapse after autologous stem cell transplantation, while exposure to brentuximab vedotin was not uniform. The TCR originated in a human donor with classical Hodgkin lymphoma. The input for sequencing was peripheral blood mononuclear cells (PBMCs), taken before the second cycle of nivolumab. This sequence joins TRBV19 and TRBJ1-5, with 9 nucleotides matching TRBD1. CDR3 amino acids: CASSMGQGTIQPQHF. The CDR3, as DNA: TGTGCCAGTAGTATGGGACAGGGCACGATTCAGCCCCAGCATTTT.